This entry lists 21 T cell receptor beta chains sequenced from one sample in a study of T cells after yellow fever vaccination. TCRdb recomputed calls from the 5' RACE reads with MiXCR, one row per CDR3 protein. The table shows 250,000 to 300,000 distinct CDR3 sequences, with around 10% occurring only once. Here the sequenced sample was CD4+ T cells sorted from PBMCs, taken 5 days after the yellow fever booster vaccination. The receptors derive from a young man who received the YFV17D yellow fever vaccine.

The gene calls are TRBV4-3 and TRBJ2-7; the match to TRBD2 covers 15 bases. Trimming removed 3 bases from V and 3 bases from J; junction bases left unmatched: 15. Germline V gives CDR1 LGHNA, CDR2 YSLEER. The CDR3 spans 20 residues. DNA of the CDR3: TGCGCCAGCAGCCATCCGGAGGGACTAGCGGGGGGCCCAACCTACTACGAGCAGTACGTC. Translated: CASSHPEGLAGGPTYYEQYV.

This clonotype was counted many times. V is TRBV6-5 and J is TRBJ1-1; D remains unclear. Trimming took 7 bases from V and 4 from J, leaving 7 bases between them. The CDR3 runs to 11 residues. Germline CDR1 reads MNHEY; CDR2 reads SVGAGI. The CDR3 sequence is CASNSGTEAFF. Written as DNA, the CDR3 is TGTGCCAGCAATTCCGGCACTGAAGCTTTCTTT.

The CDR3 region is CASSRTGGNGYTF. The CDR3 DNA follows: TGTGCCAGCAGTAGGACAGGGGGAAATGGCTACACCTTC. V and J are TRBV2 and TRBJ1-2, with 10 positions matching TRBD1. V trimming: 5 bases; J trimming: 6 bases; junction bases outside the gene matches: 3. Germline CDR1 SNHLY, CDR2 FYNNEI. CDR3 size: 13 residues. Full variable domain (rest looked up from reference TRBV2 and TRBJ1-2): EPEVTQTPSHQVTQMGQEVILRCVPISNHLYFYWYRQILGQKVEFLVSFYNNEISEKSEIFDDQFSVERPDGSNFTLKIRSTKLEDSAMYFCASSRTGGNGYTFGSGTRLTVV.

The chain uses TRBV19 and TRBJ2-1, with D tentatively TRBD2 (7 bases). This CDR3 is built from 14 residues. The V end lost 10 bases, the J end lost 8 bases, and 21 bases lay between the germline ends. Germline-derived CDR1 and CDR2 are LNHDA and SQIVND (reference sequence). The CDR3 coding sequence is TGTGCCACTACCGCGGGGGCCCCCGCCGATGAGCAGTTCTTC. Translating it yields CATTAGAPADEQFF.

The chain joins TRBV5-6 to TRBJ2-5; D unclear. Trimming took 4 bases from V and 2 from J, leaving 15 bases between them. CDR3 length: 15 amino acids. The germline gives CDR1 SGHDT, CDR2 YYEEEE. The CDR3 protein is CASSLPNVMQETQYF. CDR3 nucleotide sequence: TGTGCCAGCAGCCTCCCAAACGTAATGCAAGAGACCCAGTACTTC.

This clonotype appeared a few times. This CDR3 is CASSDQGTTWTEAFF. The CDR3 nucleotides read TGTGCCAGCTCAGACCAGGGAACCACGTGGACTGAAGCTTTCTTT. This chain links TRBV18 with TRBJ1-1; D perhaps matches TRBD1 (5 bases). V gave up 5 bases and J gave up 5 bases, with 18 bases separating them. Per the germline V gene, CDR1 is KGHSH and CDR2 is LQKENI. The CDR3 contains 15 residues.

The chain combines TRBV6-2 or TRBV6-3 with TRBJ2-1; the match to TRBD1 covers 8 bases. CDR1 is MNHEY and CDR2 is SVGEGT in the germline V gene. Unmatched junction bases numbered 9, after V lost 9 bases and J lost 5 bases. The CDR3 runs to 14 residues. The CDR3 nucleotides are TGTGCCAGGAAACCTGGGACAGGACACAATGAGCAGTTCTTC. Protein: CARKPGTGHNEQFF.

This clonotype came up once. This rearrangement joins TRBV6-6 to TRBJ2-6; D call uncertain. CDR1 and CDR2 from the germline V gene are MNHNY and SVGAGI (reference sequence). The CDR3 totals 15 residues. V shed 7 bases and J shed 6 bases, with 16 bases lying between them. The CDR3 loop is CASIPQSSEANVLTF. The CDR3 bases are TGTGCCAGCATACCCCAATCGTCGGAGGCCAACGTCCTGACTTTC.

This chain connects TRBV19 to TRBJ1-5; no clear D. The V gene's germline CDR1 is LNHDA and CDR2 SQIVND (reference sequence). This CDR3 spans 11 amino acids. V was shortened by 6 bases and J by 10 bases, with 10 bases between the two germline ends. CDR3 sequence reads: CASRKQGPQHF. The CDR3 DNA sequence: TGTGCCAGTAGAAAGCAAGGCCCCCAGCATTTT.

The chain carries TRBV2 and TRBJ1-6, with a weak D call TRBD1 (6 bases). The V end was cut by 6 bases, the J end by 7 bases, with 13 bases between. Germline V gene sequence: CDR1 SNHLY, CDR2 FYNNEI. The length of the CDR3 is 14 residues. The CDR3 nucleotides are TGTGCCAGCAGAACAGGGAGACGGAATTCACCCCTCCACTTT. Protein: CASRTGRRNSPLHF.

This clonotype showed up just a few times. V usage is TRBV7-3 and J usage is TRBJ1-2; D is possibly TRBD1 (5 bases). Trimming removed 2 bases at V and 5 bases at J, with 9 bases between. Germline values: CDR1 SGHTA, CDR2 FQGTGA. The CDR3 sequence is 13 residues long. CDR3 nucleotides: TGTGCCAGCAGCTTAGAGTCAGGGTATGGCTACACCTTC. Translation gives CASSLESGYGYTF.

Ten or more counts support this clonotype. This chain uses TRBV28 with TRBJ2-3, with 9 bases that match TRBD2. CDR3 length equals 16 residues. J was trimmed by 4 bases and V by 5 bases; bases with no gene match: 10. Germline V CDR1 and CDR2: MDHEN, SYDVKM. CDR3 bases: TGTGCCAGCAGTCCACAGCTAGCGGGGAGTTCAGATACGCAGTATTTT. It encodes CASSPQLAGSSDTQYF.

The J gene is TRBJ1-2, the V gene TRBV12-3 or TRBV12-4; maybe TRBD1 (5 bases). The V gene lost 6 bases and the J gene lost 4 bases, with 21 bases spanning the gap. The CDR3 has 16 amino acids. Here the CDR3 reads CASRDTNGGRGYGYTF. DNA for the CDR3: TGTGCCAGCAGGGATACCAACGGGGGGAGAGGCTATGGCTACACCTTC.

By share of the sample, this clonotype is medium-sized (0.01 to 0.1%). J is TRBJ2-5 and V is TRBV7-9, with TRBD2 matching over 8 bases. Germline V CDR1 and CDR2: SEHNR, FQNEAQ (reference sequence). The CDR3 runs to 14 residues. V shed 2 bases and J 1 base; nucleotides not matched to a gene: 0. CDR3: CASSLTSGQETQYF. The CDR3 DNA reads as TGTGCCAGCAGCTTAACTAGCGGCCAAGAGACCCAGTACTTC.

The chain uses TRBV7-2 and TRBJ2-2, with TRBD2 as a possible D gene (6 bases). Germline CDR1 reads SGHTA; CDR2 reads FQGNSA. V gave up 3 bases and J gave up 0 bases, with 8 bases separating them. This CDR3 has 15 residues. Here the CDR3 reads CASSFSGTNTGELFF. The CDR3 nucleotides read TGTGCCAGCAGCTTTAGCGGAACGAACACCGGGGAGCTGTTTTTT. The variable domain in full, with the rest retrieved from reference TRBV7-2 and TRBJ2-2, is GAGVSQSPSNKVTEKGKDVELRCDPISGHTALYWYRQSLGQGLEFLIYFQGNSAPDKSGLPSDRFSAERTGGSVSTLTIQRTQQEDSAVYLCASSFSGTNTGELFFGEGSRLTVL.

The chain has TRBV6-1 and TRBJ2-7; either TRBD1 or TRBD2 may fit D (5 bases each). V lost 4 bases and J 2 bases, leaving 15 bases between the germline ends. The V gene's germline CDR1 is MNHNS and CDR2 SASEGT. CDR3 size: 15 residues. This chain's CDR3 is CASSAPPGSPYEQYF. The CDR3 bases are TGTGCCAGCAGTGCCCCCCCAGGGAGCCCCTACGAGCAGTACTTC.

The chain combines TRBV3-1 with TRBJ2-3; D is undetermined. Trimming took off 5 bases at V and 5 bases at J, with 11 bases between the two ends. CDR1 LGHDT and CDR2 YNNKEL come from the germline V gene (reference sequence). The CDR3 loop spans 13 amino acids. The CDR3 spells CASSLSGEDTQYF. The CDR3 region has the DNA TGTGCCAGCAGCTTAAGTGGTGAAGATACGCAGTATTTT.

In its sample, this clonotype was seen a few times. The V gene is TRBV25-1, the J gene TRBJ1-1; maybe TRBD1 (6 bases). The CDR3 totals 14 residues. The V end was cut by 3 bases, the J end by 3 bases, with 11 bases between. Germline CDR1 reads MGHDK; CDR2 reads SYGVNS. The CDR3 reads CASSDYRADTEAFF. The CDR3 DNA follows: TGTGCCAGCAGTGATTACAGGGCGGACACTGAAGCTTTCTTT.

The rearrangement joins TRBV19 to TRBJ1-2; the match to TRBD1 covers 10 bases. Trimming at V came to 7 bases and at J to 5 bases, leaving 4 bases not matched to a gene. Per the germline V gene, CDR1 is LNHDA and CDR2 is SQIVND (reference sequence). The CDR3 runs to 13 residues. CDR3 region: CASTKGQGYGYTF. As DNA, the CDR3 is TGTGCCAGTACCAAGGGACAGGGGTATGGCTACACCTTC. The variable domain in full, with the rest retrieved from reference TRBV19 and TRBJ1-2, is DGGITQSPKYLFRKEGQNVTLSCEQNLNHDAMYWYRQDPGQGLRLIYYSQIVNDFQKGDIAEGYSVSREKKESFPLTVTSAQKNPTAFYLCASTKGQGYGYTFGSGTRLTVV.

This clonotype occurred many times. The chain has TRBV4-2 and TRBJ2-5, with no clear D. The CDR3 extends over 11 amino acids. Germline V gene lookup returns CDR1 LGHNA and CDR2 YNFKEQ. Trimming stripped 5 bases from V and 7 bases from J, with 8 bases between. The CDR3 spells CASSRARTQYF. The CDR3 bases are TGTGCCAGCAGCAGAGCCAGGACCCAGTACTTC.

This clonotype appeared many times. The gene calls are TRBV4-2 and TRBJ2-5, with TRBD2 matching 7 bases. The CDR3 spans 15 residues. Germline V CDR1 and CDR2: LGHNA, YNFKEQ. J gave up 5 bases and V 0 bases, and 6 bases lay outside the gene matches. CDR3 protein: CASSQDGREAETQYF. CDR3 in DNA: TGTGCCAGCAGCCAAGACGGACGGGAGGCGGAGACCCAGTACTTC.